This entry concerns a single TCR beta chain. This sample was taken from a study of T cell changes during pregnancy in multiple sclerosis. The CDR3 runs to 15 residues. Trimming stripped 6 bases from V and 0 bases from J, with 12 bases between. Germline CDR1 and CDR2: LNHDA and SQIVND (reference sequence). The method was immunoSEQ multiplex PCR; TCRdb's version includes in-frame clones alone and lacks a portion of them. The data hold approximately 50,000 clones, with roughly nine tenths observed a single time. The receptor was derived from a female donor with multiple sclerosis, enrolled in a pregnancy study. The chain has TRBV19 and TRBJ1-5; tentative D call: TRBD1 (5 bases). The sequences come from CD8+ T cells from peripheral blood mononuclear cells, collected after pregnancy. DNA of the CDR3: TGTGCCAGTAGCGGGCAGGGCTATAGCAATCAGCCCCAGCATTTT. Residues: CASSGQGYSNQPQHF.